The clone carrying this T cell receptor (beta chain) was observed at least ten times. The antigen is undetermined. These data belong to a study of T cells after yellow fever vaccination. Findings of the study overall: FACS-sorted repertoires could contain abundant clonotypes contaminating from the bulk population.

Using its own MiXCR run on the 5' RACE reads, TCRdb lists one record per CDR3 protein. The repertoire consists of some 340,000 distinct CDR3 sequences, with about 10% occurring once and the leading ten covering 3% to 3.5%. Trimming took 4 bases from V and 4 from J, leaving 9 bases between them. The CDR3 runs 13 residues. From germline, CDR1 is SGHTA and CDR2 FQGTGA. The sample here was CD4+ T cells sorted from PBMCs, taken 45 days after the yellow fever booster vaccination. The receptor was derived from a man aged 18 to 29 who received the YFV17D yellow fever vaccine. The V and J genes are TRBV7-3 and TRBJ2-3; D remains ambiguous. The CDR3 nucleotides are TGTGCCAGCAGCTCCCACTCCTCAGATACGCAGTATTTT. Its protein product is CASSSHSSDTQYF.